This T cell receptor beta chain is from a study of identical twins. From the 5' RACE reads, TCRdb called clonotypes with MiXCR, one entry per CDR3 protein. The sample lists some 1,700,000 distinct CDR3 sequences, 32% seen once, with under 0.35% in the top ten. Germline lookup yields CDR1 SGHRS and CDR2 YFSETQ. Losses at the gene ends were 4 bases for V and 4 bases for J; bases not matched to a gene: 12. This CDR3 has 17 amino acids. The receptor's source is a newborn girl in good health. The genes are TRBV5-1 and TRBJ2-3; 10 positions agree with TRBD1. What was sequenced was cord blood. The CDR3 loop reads CASSPTVRQGAADTQYF. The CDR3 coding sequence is TGCGCCAGCAGCCCCACAGTACGACAGGGGGCGGCAGATACGCAGTATTTT.